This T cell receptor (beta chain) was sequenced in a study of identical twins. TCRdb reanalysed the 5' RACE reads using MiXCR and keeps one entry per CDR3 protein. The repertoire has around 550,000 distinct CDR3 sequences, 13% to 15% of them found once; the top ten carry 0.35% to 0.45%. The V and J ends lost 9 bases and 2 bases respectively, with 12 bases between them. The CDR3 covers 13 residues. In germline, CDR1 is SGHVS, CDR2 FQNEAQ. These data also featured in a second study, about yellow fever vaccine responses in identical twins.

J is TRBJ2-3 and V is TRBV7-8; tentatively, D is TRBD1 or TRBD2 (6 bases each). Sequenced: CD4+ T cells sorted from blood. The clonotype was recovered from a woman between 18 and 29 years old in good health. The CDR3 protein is CASRGGPTDTQYF. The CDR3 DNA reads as TGTGCCAGTAGAGGGGGGCCCACAGATACGCAGTATTTT.